Below are 2 T cell receptor beta chains sequenced from a single sample in a study of persistence of HIV-infected CD4 T cells. The stimulus was an HIV-1 Gag 15-mer peptide pool, roughly 1 ug/peptide/mL. CD40L-negative CD69-negative CD45RO-high memory CD4+ T cells were sorted as populations depleted of antigen-responding cells. Their antigens remain unidentified. The libraries were made with immunoSEQ version 4 in survey mode. The table came from immunoSEQ multiplex PCR; TCRdb's copy has only in-frame clones and leaves some out. The sample includes tens of thousands of clones, over 60% of them seen just once. Sequences were derived from CD4+ T cells sorted from PBMCs after approximately 19-hour stimulation, sampled from a patient who received antiretroviral therapy. The receptors were gathered from an adult man with HIV who was CMV-seropositive.

The chain is built from TRBV12-3 or TRBV12-4 and TRBJ1-1; a weak D match, TRBD1 (5 bases). CDR3 length: 13 residues. V was cut by 2 bases and J by 3 bases, with 7 bases left in between. CDR3 nucleotides: TGTGCCAGCAGTTTATTGGGACACACTGAAGCTTTCTTT. It specifies CASSLLGHTEAFF.

V usage is TRBV29-1 and J usage is TRBJ2-7, with D tentatively TRBD1 or TRBD2 (6 bases each). The V gene lost 6 bases and the J gene lost 3 bases, with 12 bases spanning the gap. This CDR3 contains 12 residues. The germline gives CDR1 SQVTM, CDR2 ANQGSEA. The CDR3 DNA follows: TGCAGCGTGGGGGAGGACAGCTACGAGCAGTACTTC. Amino acid sequence: CSVGEDSYEQYF.